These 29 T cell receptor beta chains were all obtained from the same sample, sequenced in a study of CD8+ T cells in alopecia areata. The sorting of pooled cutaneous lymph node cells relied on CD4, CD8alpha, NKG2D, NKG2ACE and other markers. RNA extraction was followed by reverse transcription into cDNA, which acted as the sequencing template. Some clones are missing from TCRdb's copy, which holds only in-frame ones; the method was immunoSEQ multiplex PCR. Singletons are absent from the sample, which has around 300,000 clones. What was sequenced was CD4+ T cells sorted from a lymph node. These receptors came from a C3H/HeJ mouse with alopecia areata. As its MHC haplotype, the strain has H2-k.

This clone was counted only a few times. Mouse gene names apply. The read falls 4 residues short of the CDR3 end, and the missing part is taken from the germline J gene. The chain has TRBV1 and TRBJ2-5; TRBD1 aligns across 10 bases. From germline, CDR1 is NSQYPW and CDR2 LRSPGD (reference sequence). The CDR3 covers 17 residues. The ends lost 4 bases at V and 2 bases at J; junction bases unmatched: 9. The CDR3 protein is CTCSVRDRGWGQDTQYF. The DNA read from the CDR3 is TGCACCTGCAGTGTCCGGGACAGGGGATGGGGCCAAGAC.

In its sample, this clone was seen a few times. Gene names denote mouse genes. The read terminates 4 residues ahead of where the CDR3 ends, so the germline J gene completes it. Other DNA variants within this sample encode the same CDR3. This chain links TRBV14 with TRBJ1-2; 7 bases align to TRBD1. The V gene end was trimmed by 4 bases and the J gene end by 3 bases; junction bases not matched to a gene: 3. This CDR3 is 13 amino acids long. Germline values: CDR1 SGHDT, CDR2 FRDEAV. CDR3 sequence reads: CASSPGTDSDYTF. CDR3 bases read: TGTGCCAGCAGTCCCGGGACAGACTCC.

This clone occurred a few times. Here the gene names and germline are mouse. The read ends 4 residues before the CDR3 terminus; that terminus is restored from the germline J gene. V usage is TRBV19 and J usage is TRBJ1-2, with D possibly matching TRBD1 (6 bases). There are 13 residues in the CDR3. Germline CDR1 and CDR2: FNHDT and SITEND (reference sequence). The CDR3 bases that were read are TGTGCCAGCAGCGGGGGGCGCGACGAC. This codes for CASSGGRDD. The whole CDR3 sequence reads CASSGGRDDDYTF.

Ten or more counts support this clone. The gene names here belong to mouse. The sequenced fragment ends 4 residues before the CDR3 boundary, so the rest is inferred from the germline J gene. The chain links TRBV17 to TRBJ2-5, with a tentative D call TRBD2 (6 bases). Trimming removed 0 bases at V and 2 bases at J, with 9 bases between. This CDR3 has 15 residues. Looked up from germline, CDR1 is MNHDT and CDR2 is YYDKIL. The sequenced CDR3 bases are TGTGCTAGCAGTAGAGATCTGGGGCTCCAAGAC. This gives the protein CASSRDLGLQD. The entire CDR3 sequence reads CASSRDLGLQDTQYF.

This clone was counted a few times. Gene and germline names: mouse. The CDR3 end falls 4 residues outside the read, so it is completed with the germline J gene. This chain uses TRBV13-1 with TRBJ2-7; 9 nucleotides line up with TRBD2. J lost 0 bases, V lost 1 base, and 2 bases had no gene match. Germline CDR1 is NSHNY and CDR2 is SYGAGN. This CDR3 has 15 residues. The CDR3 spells CASSDTGGSSYEQYF. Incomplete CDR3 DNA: TGTGCCAGCAGTGATACTGGGGGGAGCTCCTAT.

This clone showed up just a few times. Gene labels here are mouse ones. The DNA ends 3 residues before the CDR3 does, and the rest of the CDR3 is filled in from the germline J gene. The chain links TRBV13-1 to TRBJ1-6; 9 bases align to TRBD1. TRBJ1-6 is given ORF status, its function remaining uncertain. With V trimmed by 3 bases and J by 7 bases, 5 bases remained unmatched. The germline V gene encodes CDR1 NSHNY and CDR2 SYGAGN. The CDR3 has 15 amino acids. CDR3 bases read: TGTGCCAGCAGTGGCTCGACAGGGGGGAATTCGCCC. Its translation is CASSGSTGGNSP. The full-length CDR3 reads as CASSGSTGGNSPLYF.

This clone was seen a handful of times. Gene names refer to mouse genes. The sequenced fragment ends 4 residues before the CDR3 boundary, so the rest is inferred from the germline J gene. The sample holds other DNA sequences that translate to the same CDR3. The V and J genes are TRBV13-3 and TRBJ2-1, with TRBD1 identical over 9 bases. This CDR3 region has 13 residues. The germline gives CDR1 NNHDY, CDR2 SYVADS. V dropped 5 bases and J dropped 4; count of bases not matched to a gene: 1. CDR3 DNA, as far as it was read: TGTGCCAGCAGACAGGGGGCTTATGCT. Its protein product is CASRQGAYA. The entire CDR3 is CASRQGAYAEQFF.

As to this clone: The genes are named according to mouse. CDR3 in amino acids: CTCSADFPGQANTEVFF. The sequenced part of the CDR3 DNA is TGCACCTGCAGTGCAGACTTCCCGGGACAAGCAAACACA. The chain joins TRBV1 to TRBJ1-1; TRBD1 might be the D (6 bases). Coverage ceases 4 residues before the CDR3 finishes, and the germline J gene fills in the end. The germline V and J ends were trimmed by 0 bases and 0 bases, with 14 bases remaining between them. Germline values: CDR1 NSQYPW, CDR2 LRSPGD (reference sequence). This CDR3 comprises 17 residues.

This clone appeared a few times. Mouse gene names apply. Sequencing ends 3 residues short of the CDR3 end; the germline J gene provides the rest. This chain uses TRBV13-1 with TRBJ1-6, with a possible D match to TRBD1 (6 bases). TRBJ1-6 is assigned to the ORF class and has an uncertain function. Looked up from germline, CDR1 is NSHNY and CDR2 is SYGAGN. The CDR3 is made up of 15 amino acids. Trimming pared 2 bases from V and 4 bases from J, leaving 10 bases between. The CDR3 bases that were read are TGTGCCAGCAGTGACGGGACACCTTATAATTCGCCC. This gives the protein CASSDGTPYNSP. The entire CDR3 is CASSDGTPYNSPLYF.

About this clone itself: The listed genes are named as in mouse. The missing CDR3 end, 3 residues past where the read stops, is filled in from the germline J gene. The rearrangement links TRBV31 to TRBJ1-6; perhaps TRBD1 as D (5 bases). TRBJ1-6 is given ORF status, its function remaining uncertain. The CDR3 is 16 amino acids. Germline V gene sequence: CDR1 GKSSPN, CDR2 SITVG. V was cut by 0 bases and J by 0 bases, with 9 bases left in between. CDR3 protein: CAWSLVGDSYNSPLYF. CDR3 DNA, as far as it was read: TGTGCCTGGAGTCTAGTGGGGGATTCCTATAATTCGCCC.

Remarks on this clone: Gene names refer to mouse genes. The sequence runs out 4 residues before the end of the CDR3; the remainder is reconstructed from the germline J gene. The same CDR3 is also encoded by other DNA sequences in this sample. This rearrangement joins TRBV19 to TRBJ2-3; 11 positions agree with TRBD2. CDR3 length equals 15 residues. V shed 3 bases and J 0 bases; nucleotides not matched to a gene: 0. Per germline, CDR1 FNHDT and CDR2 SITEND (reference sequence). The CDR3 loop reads CASSRDWGSAETLYF. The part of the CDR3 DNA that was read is TGTGCCAGCAGTAGGGACTGGGGGAGTGCAGAA. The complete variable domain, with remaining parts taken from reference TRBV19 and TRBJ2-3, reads GGIITQTPKFLIGQEGQKLTLKCQQNFNHDTMYWYRQDSGKGLRLIYYSITENDLQKGDLSEGYDASREKKSSFSLTVTSAQKNEMAVFLCASSRDWGSAETLYFGSGTRLTVL.

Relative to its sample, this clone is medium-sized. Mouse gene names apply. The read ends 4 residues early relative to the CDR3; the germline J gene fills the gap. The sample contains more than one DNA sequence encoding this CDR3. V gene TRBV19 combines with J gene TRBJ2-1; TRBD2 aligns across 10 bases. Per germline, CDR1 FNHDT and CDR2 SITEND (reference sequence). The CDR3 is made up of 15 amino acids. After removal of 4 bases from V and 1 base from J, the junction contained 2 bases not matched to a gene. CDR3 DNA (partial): TGTGCCAGCAGTTCGACTGGGGGGAACTATGCT. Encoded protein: CASSSTGGNYA. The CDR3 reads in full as CASSSTGGNYAEQFF.

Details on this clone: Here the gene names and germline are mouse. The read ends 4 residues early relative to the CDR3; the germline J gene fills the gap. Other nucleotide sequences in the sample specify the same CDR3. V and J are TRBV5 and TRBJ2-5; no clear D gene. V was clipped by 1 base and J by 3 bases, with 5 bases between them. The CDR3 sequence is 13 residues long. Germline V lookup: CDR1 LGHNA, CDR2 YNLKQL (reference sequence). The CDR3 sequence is CASSQGGQDTQYF. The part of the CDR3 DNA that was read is TGTGCCAGCAGCCAAGGAGGGCAAGAC.

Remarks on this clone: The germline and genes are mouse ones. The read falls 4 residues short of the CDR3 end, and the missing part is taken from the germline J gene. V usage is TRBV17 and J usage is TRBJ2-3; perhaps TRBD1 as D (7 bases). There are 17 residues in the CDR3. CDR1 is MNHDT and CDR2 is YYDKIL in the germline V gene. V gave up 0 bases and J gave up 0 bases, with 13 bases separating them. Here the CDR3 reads CASSRERGRESAETLYF. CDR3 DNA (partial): TGTGCTAGCAGTAGAGAAAGGGGGCGCGAAAGTGCAGAA.

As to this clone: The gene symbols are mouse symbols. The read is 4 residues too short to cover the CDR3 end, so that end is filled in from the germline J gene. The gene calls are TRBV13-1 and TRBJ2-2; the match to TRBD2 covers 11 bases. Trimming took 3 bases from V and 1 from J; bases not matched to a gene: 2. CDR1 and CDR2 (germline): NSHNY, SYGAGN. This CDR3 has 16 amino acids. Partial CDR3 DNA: TGTGCCAGCAGTGTGACTGGGGGGGAAAACACCGGG. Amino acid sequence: CASSVTGGENTG. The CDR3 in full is CASSVTGGENTGQLYF.

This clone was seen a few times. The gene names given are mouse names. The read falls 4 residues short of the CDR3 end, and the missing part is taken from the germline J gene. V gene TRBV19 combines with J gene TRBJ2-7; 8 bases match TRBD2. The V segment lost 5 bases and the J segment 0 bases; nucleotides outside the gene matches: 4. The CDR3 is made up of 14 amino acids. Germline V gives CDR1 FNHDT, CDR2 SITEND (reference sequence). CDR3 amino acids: CASRKTGVSYEQYF. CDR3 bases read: TGTGCCAGCAGAAAGACTGGGGTCTCCTAT.

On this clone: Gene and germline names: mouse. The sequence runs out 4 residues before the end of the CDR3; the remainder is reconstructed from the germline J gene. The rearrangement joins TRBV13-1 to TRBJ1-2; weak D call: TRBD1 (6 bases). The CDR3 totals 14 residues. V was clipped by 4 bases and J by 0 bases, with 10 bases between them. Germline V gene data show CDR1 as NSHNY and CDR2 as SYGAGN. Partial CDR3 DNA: TGTGCCAGCAGTCCGGGACACACAAACTCC. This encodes CASSPGHTNS. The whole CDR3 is CASSPGHTNSDYTF.

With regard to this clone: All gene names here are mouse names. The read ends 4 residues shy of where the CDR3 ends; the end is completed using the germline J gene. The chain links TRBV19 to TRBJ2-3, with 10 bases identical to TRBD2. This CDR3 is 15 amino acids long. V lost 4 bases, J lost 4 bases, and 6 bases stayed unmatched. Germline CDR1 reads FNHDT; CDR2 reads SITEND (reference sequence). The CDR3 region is CASSRSGGATETLYF. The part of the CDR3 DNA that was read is TGTGCCAGCAGTCGGTCTGGGGGGGCGACAGAA. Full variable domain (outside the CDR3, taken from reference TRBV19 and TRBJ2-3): GGIITQTPKFLIGQEGQKLTLKCQQNFNHDTMYWYRQDSGKGLRLIYYSITENDLQKGDLSEGYDASREKKSSFSLTVTSAQKNEMAVFLCASSRSGGATETLYFGSGTRLTVL.

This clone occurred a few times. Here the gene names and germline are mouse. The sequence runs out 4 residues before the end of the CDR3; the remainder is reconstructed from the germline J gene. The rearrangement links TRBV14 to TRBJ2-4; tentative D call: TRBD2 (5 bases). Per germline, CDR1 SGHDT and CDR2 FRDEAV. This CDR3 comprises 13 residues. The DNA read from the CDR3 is TGTGCCAGCAGTTTTGTGGGGTCGAAC. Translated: CASSFVGSN. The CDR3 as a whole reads CASSFVGSNTLYF. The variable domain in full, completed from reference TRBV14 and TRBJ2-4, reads EAGVTQSPRYAVLQEGQAVSFWCDPISGHDTLYWYQQPRDQGPQLLVYFRDEAVIDNSQLPSDRFSAVRPKGTNSTLKIQSAKQGDTATYLCASSFVGSNTLYFGAGTRLSVL.

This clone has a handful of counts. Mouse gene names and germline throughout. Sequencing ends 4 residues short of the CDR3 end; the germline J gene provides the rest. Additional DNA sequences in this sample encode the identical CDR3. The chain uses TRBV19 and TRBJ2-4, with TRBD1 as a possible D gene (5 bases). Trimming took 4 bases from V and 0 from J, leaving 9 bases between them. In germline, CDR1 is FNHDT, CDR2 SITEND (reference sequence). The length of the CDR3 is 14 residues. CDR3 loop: CASSPRQSQNTLYF. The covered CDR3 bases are TGTGCCAGCAGTCCCAGACAGAGTCAAAAC.

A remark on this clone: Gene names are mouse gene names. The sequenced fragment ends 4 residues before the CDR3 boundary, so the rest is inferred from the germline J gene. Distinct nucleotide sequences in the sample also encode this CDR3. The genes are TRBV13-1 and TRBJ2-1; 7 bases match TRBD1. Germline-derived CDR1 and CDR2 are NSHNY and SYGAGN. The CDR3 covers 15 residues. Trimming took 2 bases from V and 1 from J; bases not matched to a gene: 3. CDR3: CASSEPGQNYAEQFF. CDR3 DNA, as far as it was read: TGTGCCAGCAGTGAGCCGGGACAGAACTATGCT.

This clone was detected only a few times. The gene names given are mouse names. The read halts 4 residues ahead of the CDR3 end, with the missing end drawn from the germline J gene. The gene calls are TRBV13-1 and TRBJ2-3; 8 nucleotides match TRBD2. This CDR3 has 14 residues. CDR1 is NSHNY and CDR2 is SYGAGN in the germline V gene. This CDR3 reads CASSPGGRGETLYF. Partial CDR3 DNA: TGTGCCAGCAGTCCGGGGGGGCGGGGAGAA.

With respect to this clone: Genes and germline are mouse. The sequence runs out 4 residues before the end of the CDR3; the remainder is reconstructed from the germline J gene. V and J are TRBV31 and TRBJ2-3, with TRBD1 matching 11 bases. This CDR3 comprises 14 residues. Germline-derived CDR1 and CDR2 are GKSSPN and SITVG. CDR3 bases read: TGTGCCTGGAGTCCGGGACAGGGGGGAGAA. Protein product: CAWSPGQGGE. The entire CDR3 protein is CAWSPGQGGETLYF.

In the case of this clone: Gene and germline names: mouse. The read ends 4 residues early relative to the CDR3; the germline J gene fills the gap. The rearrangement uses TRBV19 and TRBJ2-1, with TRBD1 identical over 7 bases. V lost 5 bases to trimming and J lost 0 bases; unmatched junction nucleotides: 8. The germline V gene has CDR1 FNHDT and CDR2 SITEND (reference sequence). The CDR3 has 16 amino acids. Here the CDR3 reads CASSTPGQNNYAEQFF. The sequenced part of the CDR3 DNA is TGTGCCAGCAGCACGCCGGGACAGAATAACTATGCT.

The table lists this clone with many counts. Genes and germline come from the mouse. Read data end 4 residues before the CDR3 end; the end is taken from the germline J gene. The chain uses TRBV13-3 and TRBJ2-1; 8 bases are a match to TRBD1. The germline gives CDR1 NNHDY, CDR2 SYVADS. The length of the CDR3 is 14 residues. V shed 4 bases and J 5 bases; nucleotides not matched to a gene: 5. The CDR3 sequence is CASSRQGLDAEQFF. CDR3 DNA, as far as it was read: TGTGCCAGCAGTCGACAGGGGCTGGATGCT.

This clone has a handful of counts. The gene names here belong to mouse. CDR3 region: CAWSLEGGPSDYTF. CDR3 DNA, as far as it was read: TGTGCCTGGAGTCTAGAAGGGGGACCCTCC. The chain carries TRBV31 and TRBJ1-2; tentatively, D is TRBD1 (6 bases). The read halts 4 residues ahead of the CDR3 end, with the missing end drawn from the germline J gene. The germline V gene has CDR1 GKSSPN and CDR2 SITVG. The CDR3 is 14 amino acids. The V end lost 0 bases, the J end lost 4 bases, and 12 bases lay between the germline ends.

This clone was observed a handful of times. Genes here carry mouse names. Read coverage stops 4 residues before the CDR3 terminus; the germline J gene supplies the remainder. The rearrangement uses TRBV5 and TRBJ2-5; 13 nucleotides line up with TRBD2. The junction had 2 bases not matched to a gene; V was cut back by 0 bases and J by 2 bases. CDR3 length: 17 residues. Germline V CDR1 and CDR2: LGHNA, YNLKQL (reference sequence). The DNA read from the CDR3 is TGTGCCAGCAGCCAAGATCGGACTGGGGGGGCCCAAGAC. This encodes CASSQDRTGGAQD. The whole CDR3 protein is CASSQDRTGGAQDTQYF.

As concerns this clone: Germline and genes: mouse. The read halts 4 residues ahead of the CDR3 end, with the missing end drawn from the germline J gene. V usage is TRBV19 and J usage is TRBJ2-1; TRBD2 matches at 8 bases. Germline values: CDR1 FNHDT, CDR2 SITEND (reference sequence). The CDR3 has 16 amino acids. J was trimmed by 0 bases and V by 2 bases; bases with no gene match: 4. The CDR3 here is CASSMGLGGNYAEQFF. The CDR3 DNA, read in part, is TGTGCCAGCAGTATGGGCCTGGGGGGTAACTATGCT.

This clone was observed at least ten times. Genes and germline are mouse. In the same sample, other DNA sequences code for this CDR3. The sequenced CDR3 bases are TGTGCCAGCAGTGATCAGGGGAACACA. Its protein is CASSDQGNT. The complete CDR3 protein is CASSDQGNTEVFF. The chain uses TRBV13-1 and TRBJ1-1; D is possibly TRBD1 (5 bases). The sequence runs out 4 residues before the end of the CDR3; the remainder is reconstructed from the germline J gene. The germline CDR1 and CDR2 sequences are NSHNY and SYGAGN. The CDR3 is 13 amino acids. The ends were cut back, 1 base at V and 1 base at J, with 5 bases in the middle.